This is a list of T cell receptor beta chains from one sample in a study of long-term antiretroviral therapy in people with HIV. Measured with immunoSEQ multiplex PCR; TCRdb has only the in-frame clones, and not every one. The repertoire includes approximately 13,000 clones, about 80% of them detected once, and 15% to 25% sits in the top ten. The sequences come from unsorted PBMCs, collected 1.3 years before starting antiretroviral therapy. These receptors all stem from a man aged 40-55 years with HIV. The CDR3 runs from the conserved cysteine through the conserved F or W. A D gene is named only where the DNA matches it firmly. Size values are once, few and many counts, or a class for expanded clones, and some rows have none.

>-|TRBJ1-2|TRBV9|-|14
TGTGCCAGCAGCGGAAGCCTCGGGGACTATGGCTACACCTTC
CASSGSLGDYGYTF
>-|TRBJ1-1|TRBV10-2|-|14
TGCGCCAGCAGTGAGCCCTTCGAAAACACTGAAGCTTTCTTT
CASSEPFENTEAFF
>-|TRBJ2-3|TRBV27|-|20
TGTGCCAGCAGTTTATGGGGCCTAGAGACGGGGAGCGCCATCACAGATACGCAGTATTTT
CASSLWGLETGSAITDTQYF
>TRBD1|TRBJ2-1|TRBV6-6|-|13
TGTGCCAGCAGGGACCCGGGACAGGGTGTTGAGTTCTTC
CASRDPGQGVEFF
>-|TRBJ2-4|TRBV5-6|-|17
TGTGCCAGCAGCTTGGATCTGTCAGGATCTGCCAAAAACATTCAGTACTTC
CASSLDLSGSAKNIQYF
>-|TRBJ2-3|TRBV4-2|-|16
TGTGCCAGCAGCCAAGATGGGGGAGAAGGCACAGATACGCAGTATTTT
CASSQDGGEGTDTQYF
>-|TRBJ1-1|TRBV18|few|12
TGTGCCAGCTCACCCTATAACACTGAAGCTTTCTTT
CASSPYNTEAFF
>TRBD1|TRBJ1-2|TRBV19|-|14
TGTGCCAGTGCACCGGACAGGTCTAACTATGGCTACACCTTC
CASAPDRSNYGYTF
>-|TRBJ1-4|TRBV2|-|15
TGTGCCAGCAGTGACAGGGCCCGAGGAAATGAAAAACTGTTTTTT
CASSDRARGNEKLFF
>TRBD1|TRBJ1-2|TRBV6-5|-|13
TGTGCCAGCAGTTACTCGGTCCGGGACAGGGAAAGCTTC
CASSYSVRDRESF
>-|TRBJ1-1|TRBV6-5|-|11
TGTGCCAGCACCAACAGGGTTGAAGCTTTCTTT
CASTNRVEAFF
>TRBD1|TRBJ1-2|TRBV2|-|15
TGTGCCAGCAGAGGGGCGGGACAGGGGGCGGATGGCTACACCTTC
CASRGAGQGADGYTF